This T cell receptor (beta chain) comes out of a study of cytomegalovirus exposure and HLA in healthy donors. The J segment lost 3 bases and the V segment lost 1 base, leaving 3 bases of the junction unmatched. Germline V lookup: CDR1 SGHRS, CDR2 YFSETQ. The CDR3 sequence is 15 residues long. A remark on this clone: Its antigen remains unidentified.

Primers included in the PCR were 60 Vbeta and 13 Jbeta primers. Sequenced by immunoSEQ multiplex PCR; TCRdb stores in-frame clones only, minus some. This sample carries hundreds of thousands of clones, approximately 70% of them seen once, and the ten largest clones take less than 3%. Study results and caveats: Testing in vitro showed a few CMV-associated chains specific for CMV antigens. It was in a later analysis that TCR association rates were seen to vary by HLA locus, highest for DRB1 and lowest for HLA-C. The majority of CMV-associated TCR beta chains were reported as apparently HLA-restricted in a later analysis. When analyzed later, a missense DCLRE1C variant was found to be linked to TCR beta V- and J-gene trimming.

The gene calls are TRBV5-1 and TRBJ2-5; 10 nucleotides agree with TRBD2. Sequencing was performed on PBMCs. The sequence was collected from a man aged 40-50 years in good health and CMV-seropositive. CDR3 coding DNA: TGCGCCAGCAGCTTGTTGCTAGCGGGGGAAGAGACCCAGTACTTC. This sequence encodes CASSLLLAGEETQYF.